Shown below are 10 T cell receptor beta chains from a single sample sequenced in a study of siplizumab effects on memory and regulatory T cells. Only in-frame clones appear in the TCRdb table, and some are missing; sequencing was by immunoSEQ multiplex PCR. The sample yields more than 85,000 clones, 80% to 95% seen once. Sequencing used CD4+ T cells sorted from blood. These receptors were obtained from a human donor in good health.

This clone was counted only a few times. The V and J genes are TRBV14 and TRBJ2-5; D is possibly TRBD2 (5 bases). With 1 base removed from V and 5 bases from J, the gap between germline ends came to 17 bases. The CDR3 length is 16 residues. Germline loops: CDR1 SGHDN, CDR2 FVKESK. CDR3 sequence reads: CASSQAIGSPGETQYF. The CDR3, as DNA: TGTGCCAGCAGCCAAGCCATCGGCTCTCCGGGGGAGACCCAGTACTTC.

This clone was recorded a few times. Different DNA sequences within this sample yield the same CDR3. V usage is TRBV5-1 and J usage is TRBJ1-2; the D is unclear. V lost 0 bases and J 1 base, leaving 4 bases between the germline ends. This CDR3 has 13 residues. CDR1 is SGHRS, CDR2 YFSETQ, per germline. This CDR3 reads CASSLGVNYGYTF. Here the CDR3 DNA reads TGCGCCAGCAGCTTGGGAGTTAACTATGGCTACACCTTC. The full variable domain, in which reference TRBV5-1 and TRBJ1-2 provide the parts outside the CDR3, is KAGVTQTPRYLIKTRGQQVTLSCSPISGHRSVSWYQQTPGQGLQFLFEYFSETQRNKGNFPGRFSGRQFSNSRSEMNVSTLELGDSALYLCASSLGVNYGYTFGSGTRLTVV.

The V gene is TRBV18, the J gene TRBJ2-1; D perhaps matches TRBD1 (6 bases). The V end lost 6 bases, the J end lost 5 bases, and 17 bases lay between the germline ends. Germline V gene data show CDR1 as KGHSH and CDR2 as LQKENI. The CDR3 is 15 residues long. CDR3 coding DNA: TGTGCCAGCTCCCTTCGACAGGCCACCAACAATGAGCAGTTCTTC. Protein product: CASSLRQATNNEQFF.

This rearrangement joins TRBV7-3 to TRBJ1-5, with D uncertain. The germline CDR1 and CDR2 sequences are SGHTA and FQGTGA. The CDR3 length is 15 residues. V shed 5 bases and J shed 9 bases, with 20 bases lying between them. The DNA of the CDR3 is TGTGCCAGCAGCCCACCGCGGCCTCCGAAAAGGCCCCAGCATTTT. Translating gives CASSPPRPPKRPQHF. The full variable domain, in which reference TRBV7-3 and TRBJ1-5 provide the parts outside the CDR3, is GAGVSQTPSNKVTEKGKYVELRCDPISGHTALYWYRQSLGQGPEFLIYFQGTGAADDSGLPNDRFFAVRPEGSVSTLKIQRTERGDSAVYLCASSPPRPPKRPQHFGDGTRLSIL.

This clone was observed a single time. The V and J genes are TRBV5-4 and TRBJ1-5; D may be TRBD1 (5 bases). This CDR3 spans 16 amino acids. The germline CDR1 and CDR2 sequences are SGHNT and YYREEE (reference sequence). Trimming removed 0 bases at V and 4 bases at J, with 14 bases between. CDR3 nucleotide sequence: TGTGCCAGCAGCTTGGGGGACGGGGGAAAGAATCAGCCCCAGCATTTT. Amino acid sequence: CASSLGDGGKNQPQHF.

CDR3 protein: CASSIDRGRLNEQFF. CDR3 DNA: TGTGCCAGTAGTATAGATCGGGGTAGGCTAAATGAGCAGTTCTTC. The rearrangement uses TRBV19 and TRBJ2-1, with D possibly matching TRBD2 (5 bases). Germline V gene data show CDR1 as LNHDA and CDR2 as SQIVND (reference sequence). Trimming removed 0 bases at V and 7 bases at J, with 13 bases between. The CDR3 contains 15 residues.

V is TRBV10-3 and J is TRBJ1-1; the D is unclear. CDR3 length equals 13 residues. Trimming cost V 5 bases and J 1 base, with 8 bases left between them. Germline assignment: CDR1 ENHRY and CDR2 SYGVKD. CDR3: CAISSNGNTEAFF. Written as DNA, the CDR3 is TGTGCCATCAGTTCCAACGGGAACACTGAAGCTTTCTTT.

CDR3 protein: CASIRTVSGNTIYF. CDR3 coding DNA: TGTGCCAGTATTCGAACCGTCTCTGGAAACACCATATATTTT. The chain uses TRBV2 and TRBJ1-3; D is uncertain. Trimming shortened V by 9 bases and J by 0 bases, and 12 bases separated the two germline ends. Germline loops: CDR1 SNHLY, CDR2 FYNNEI. The CDR3 loop spans 14 amino acids. The full variable domain, completed using reference TRBV2 and TRBJ1-3, is EPEVTQTPSHQVTQMGQEVILRCVPISNHLYFYWYRQILGQKVEFLVSFYNNEISEKSEIFDDQFSVERPDGSNFTLKIRSTKLEDSAMYFCASIRTVSGNTIYFGEGSWLTVV.

This chain connects TRBV7-9 to TRBJ2-7; 14 nucleotides line up with TRBD2. CDR3 length: 14 residues. V lost 5 bases and J lost 7; bases outside the gene matches: 4. The germline CDR1 and CDR2 sequences are SEHNR and FQNEAQ (reference sequence). The CDR3 DNA sequence: TGTGCCAGCAGCCTGGGACTAGCGGGAGATGAGCAGTACTTC. It specifies CASSLGLAGDEQYF.

The V gene is TRBV30, the J gene TRBJ2-7; D gene unclear. The CDR3 has 14 residues. Germline CDR1 GTSNPN, CDR2 SVGIG (reference sequence). The V gene lost 0 bases and the J gene lost 3 bases, with 12 bases spanning the gap. CDR3: CAWSVRRRDYEQYF. The CDR3 bases are TGTGCCTGGAGTGTAAGAAGAAGGGACTACGAGCAGTACTTC.